The rows below give T cell receptor beta chains drawn from one sample of a study of read filtering for tumor transcriptome and immune sequencing. TCRdb analysed the reads with MiXCR anew, one entry per CDR3 protein. The table records roughly 130,000 distinct CDR3 sequences, 10% to 15% of them present only once. Material: a population of CD138-negative cells sorted from bone marrow. These receptor sequences come from a donor at least 40 years old with multiple myeloma. CDR3s include the opening cysteine and the closing phenylalanine or tryptophan. Each record gives: V gene, J gene, clone size, D gene, CDR3 protein, CDR3 DNA. The D gene is left open where the match is weak. Not all rows give a size; the values are once, few, many and, for expanded clones, a class.

>TRBV3-1|TRBJ1-2|few|-
CASSLNVNYGYTF
TGTGCCAGCAGCCTAAATGTTAACTATGGCTACACCTTC
>TRBV5-1|TRBJ1-2|many|TRBD1
CASSLEGGQEYGYTF
TGCGCCAGCAGCTTGGAGGGTGGACAGGAGTATGGCTACACCTTC
>TRBV20-1|TRBJ2-1|many|TRBD2
CSARGFLAGGPNEQFF
TGCAGTGCTAGAGGTTTCCTAGCGGGAGGGCCCAATGAGCAGTTCTTC
>TRBV12-3/TRBV12-4|TRBJ2-1|many|TRBD2
CASGSTGLAYNEQFF
TGTGCCAGCGGAAGTACGGGACTAGCATACAATGAGCAGTTCTTC
>TRBV10-3|TRBJ2-1|many|-
CAITEGLNNEQFF
TGTGCCATCACCGAAGGACTGAACAATGAGCAGTTCTTC
>TRBV2|TRBJ1-1|few|-
CASSEMGTPGTEAFF
TGTGCCAGCAGTGAAATGGGGACGCCGGGTACTGAAGCTTTCTTT
>TRBV29-1|TRBJ2-1|many|-
CSVSPLNEQFF
TGCAGCGTTTCCCCATTGAATGAGCAGTTCTTC
>TRBV11-2|TRBJ2-6|many|TRBD1
CASSLLPQGVAGANVLTF
TGTGCCAGCAGCTTACTTCCCCAGGGGGTTGCTGGGGCCAACGTCCTGACTTTC
>TRBV6-5|TRBJ2-5|many|TRBD2
CASSYGPRGEGETQYF
TGTGCCAGCAGTTACGGGCCCCGCGGGGAGGGGGAGACCCAGTACTTC
>TRBV28|TRBJ2-7|many|-
CASSFGQSSYEQYF
TGTGCCAGCAGTTTCGGACAGAGCTCCTACGAGCAGTACTTC
>TRBV11-1|TRBJ2-7|few|TRBD1
CASGSDRGYEQYF
TGTGCCAGCGGCTCAGACAGGGGCTACGAGCAGTACTTC
>TRBV29-1|TRBJ2-5|many|-
CSVEGTTLVTQYF
TGCAGCGTTGAAGGCACCACGTTGGTTACCCAGTACTTC
>TRBV7-2|TRBJ1-2|few|TRBD1
CASSGGTVYGYTF
TGTGCCAGCAGCGGTGGGACAGTCTATGGCTACACCTTC
>TRBV11-2|TRBJ2-1|many|-
CASSLADDAFF
TGTGCCAGCAGCTTAGCAGATGACGCTTTCTTC
>TRBV7-6|TRBJ1-4|-|TRBD1
CASSLGQGASNEKRFF
TGTGCCAGCAGCCTGGGACAGGGGGCGTCTAATGAAAAACGGTTTTTT
>TRBV5-4|TRBJ1-6|many|TRBD1
CASSRGTGVSPLHF
TGTGCCAGCAGCCGGGGGACAGGGGTTTCACCCCTCCACTTT
>TRBV11-2|TRBJ2-1|many|TRBD2
CASSARLALSYNEQFF
TGTGCCAGCAGCGCCCGACTAGCCCTCTCCTACAATGAGCAGTTCTTC
>TRBV11-1|TRBJ2-4|few|-
CASSLEDTAQYF
TGTGCCAGCAGCTTGGAGGATACCGCTCAGTACTTC
>TRBV3-1|TRBJ1-1|many|-
CASSAGRTNTEAFF
TGTGCCAGCAGCGCGGGACGGACCAACACTGAAGCTTTCTTT
>TRBV29-1|TRBJ2-3|many|-
CSVERQGGDTDTQYF
TGCAGCGTTGAGCGTCAGGGGGGGGACACAGATACGCAGTATTTT
>TRBV2|TRBJ2-1|many|TRBD2
CASSTPTWEGDSYNEQFF
TGTGCCAGCAGTACCCCTACTTGGGAGGGCGACTCCTACAATGAGCAGTTCTTC
>TRBV6-2/TRBV6-3|TRBJ2-2|many|-
CASRWGNTGELFF
TGTGCCAGCAGGTGGGGGAACACCGGGGAGCTGTTTTTT
>TRBV20-1|TRBJ2-3|few|-
CSASRSTSILIEQYF
TGCAGTGCTAGCCGATCAACTAGCATCCTCATTGAGCAGTATTTT
>TRBV28|TRBJ2-7|many|-
CASSFRPTVSYFEQYF
TGTGCCAGCAGTTTCCGCCCGACAGTCTCTTACTTCGAGCAGTACTTC
>TRBV19|TRBJ2-7|-|-
CASSTRGSSYEQYF
TGTGCCAGTTCAACTAGGGGTAGCTCCTACGAGCAGTACTTC
>TRBV20-1|TRBJ2-3|few|TRBD2
CSATTLAGTLNTQYF
TGCAGTGCTACTACCCTAGCGGGTACGCTGAATACGCAGTATTTT
>TRBV6-1|TRBJ2-1|many|TRBD2
CASTSLAGGRNEQFF
TGTGCCAGCACCTCCTTAGCGGGGGGACGTAATGAGCAGTTCTTC
>TRBV19|TRBJ2-6|-|-
CASSIHRASGANALTF
TGTGCCAGTAGTATCCACAGGGCCTCTGGGGCCAACGCCCTGACTTTC
>TRBV12-3/TRBV12-4|TRBJ1-1|once|-
CASRRMMNTEAFF
TGTGCCAGTAGACGGATGATGAACACTGAAGCTTTCTTT
>TRBV27|TRBJ2-3|many|-
CASSLGVRDTQYF
TGTGCCAGCAGTTTAGGGGTGCGAGATACGCAGTATTTT